Shown below are 15 T cell receptor beta chains from a single sample sequenced in a study of blood T cells in healthy people across ages. A second 7 to 11 cycle PCR used barcoded and J-beta primers. TCRdb ran MiXCR on the 5' RACE reads and lists one entry per CDR3 protein. This sample has 750,000 to 950,000 distinct CDR3 sequences, with roughly 25% found just once. In addition, the sample was reused for a study of T cells of mothers and their children.

Input material: blood. These receptors were taken from a boy aged 5-17 years in good health.

A few counts support this clonotype. The rearrangement joins TRBV29-1 to TRBJ1-3; no reliable D call. The V gene's germline CDR1 is SQVTM and CDR2 ANQGSEA. The CDR3 has 10 amino acids. Trimming removed 5 bases from V and 7 bases from J, with 6 bases in between. CDR3: CSVLDNTIYF. CDR3 DNA: TGCAGCGTTCTGGACAACACCATATATTTT.

The chain combines TRBV6-6 with TRBJ2-6; D gene uncertain. The CDR3 totals 14 residues. CDR1 MNHNY and CDR2 SVGAGI come from the germline V gene (reference sequence). Trimming cost V 8 bases and J 4 bases, with 12 bases left between them. CDR3 residues: CASAVEEGANVLTF. The CDR3 DNA sequence: TGTGCCAGCGCGGTAGAAGAGGGGGCCAACGTCCTGACTTTC.

V is TRBV24-1 and J is TRBJ2-1, with 11 nucleotides matching TRBD2. Losses at the gene ends were 3 bases for V and 5 bases for J; bases not matched to a gene: 8. Germline V gives CDR1 KGHDR, CDR2 SFDVKD. CDR3 length: 17 amino acids. CDR3 DNA: TGTGCCACCAGTGATGCACGTAGCGGGGGGGTCCACAATGAGCAGTTCTTC. Translating it yields CATSDARSGGVHNEQFF.

A few counts support this clonotype. The chain links TRBV7-6 to TRBJ2-3; 9 nucleotides line up with TRBD2. The length of the CDR3 is 19 residues. Germline-derived CDR1 and CDR2 are SGHVS and FNYEAQ. V was pared by 1 base and J by 2 bases, with 13 bases of the junction left unmatched. CDR3 coding DNA: TGTGCCAGCAGCTTAGGATGGGGCTCGAGCGGGGGGATCACAGATACGCAGTATTTT. It is translated as CASSLGWGSSGGITDTQYF.

A few counts support this clonotype. The chain uses TRBV7-6 and TRBJ1-2; a possible D gene is TRBD1 (5 bases). The CDR3 is 14 amino acids. Trimming removed 5 bases from V and 7 bases from J, with 17 bases in between. Germline V gene lookup returns CDR1 SGHVS and CDR2 FNYEAQ. CDR3: CASSPGTRGGGYTF. The CDR3 DNA reads as TGTGCCAGCAGCCCCGGGACCCGGGGGGGTGGCTACACCTTC.

This clonotype occurred a few times. CDR3 in DNA: TGTGCCAGCAGTCCCAGGGGTTTCGACTACGAGCAGTACTTC. Amino acid sequence: CASSPRGFDYEQYF. The chain links TRBV28 to TRBJ2-7; D might be TRBD1 (6 bases). The ends were cut back, 5 bases at V and 3 bases at J, with 14 bases in the middle. Germline values: CDR1 MDHEN, CDR2 SYDVKM. The CDR3 is made up of 14 amino acids.

CDR3 in amino acids: CSALTGNQETQYF. DNA for the CDR3: TGCAGTGCCCTTACAGGCAATCAAGAGACCCAGTACTTC. The chain employs TRBV20-1 and TRBJ2-5; weak D call: TRBD1 (5 bases). V dropped 6 bases and J dropped 2 bases, with 13 bases sitting between them. The CDR3 runs 13 residues. Per the germline V gene, CDR1 is DFQATT and CDR2 is SNEGSKA (reference sequence).

This sequence joins TRBV3-1 and TRBJ1-4; 8 bases are a match to TRBD1. The CDR3 loop spans 13 amino acids. Trimming removed 6 bases from V and 8 bases from J; junction bases left unmatched: 5. Per the germline V gene, CDR1 is LGHDT and CDR2 is YNNKEL (reference sequence). CDR3 DNA sequence: TGTGCCAGCAGAAAGACAGGGGTGGAAAAACTGTTTTTT. Translated: CASRKTGVEKLFF. The full variable domain, with the rest looked up from reference TRBV3-1 and TRBJ1-4, is DTAVSQTPKYLVTQMGNDKSIKCEQNLGHDTMYWYKQDSKKFLKIMFSYNNKELIINETVPNRFSPKSPDKAHLNLHINSLELGDSAVYFCASRKTGVEKLFFGSGTQLSVL.

V and J are TRBV5-1 and TRBJ1-1; D gene unclear. Trimming removed 5 bases from V and 4 bases from J, with 15 bases in between. CDR3 length: 14 amino acids. The germline V gene has CDR1 SGHRS and CDR2 YFSETQ. The CDR3 here is CASSPQGFGTEAFF. The DNA of the CDR3 is TGCGCCAGCAGTCCCCAAGGGTTCGGCACTGAAGCTTTCTTT.

This clonotype appeared once. This sequence joins TRBV21-1 and TRBJ2-1; the table gives TRBD1 as D, unverified against the DNA. TRBV21-1 is assigned pseudogene status. The CDR3 is made up of 16 amino acids. CDR3 residues: CASSKGEGAVLNEQFF. CDR3 coding DNA: TGTGCCAGCAGCAAAGGGGAGGGGGCGGTCTTAAATGAGCAGTTCTTC.

The V gene is TRBV19, the J gene TRBJ1-1, with 10 bases matching TRBD1. V lost 4 bases to trimming and J lost 0 bases; unmatched junction nucleotides: 8. The length of the CDR3 is 17 residues. The germline V gene encodes CDR1 LNHDA and CDR2 SQIVND (reference sequence). This CDR3 reads CASSTERQGAMNTEAFF. Here the CDR3 DNA reads TGTGCCAGTAGTACGGAAAGACAGGGGGCCATGAACACTGAAGCTTTCTTT.

The J gene is TRBJ2-5, the V gene TRBV29-1, with 8 bases fitting TRBD2. Trimming cost V 7 bases and J 1 base; bases outside gene matches: 8. The CDR3 totals 14 residues. Germline V gene lookup returns CDR1 SQVTM and CDR2 ANQGSEA. This CDR3 is CSAFTAGGQETQYF. The CDR3 coding sequence is TGCAGCGCCTTCACCGCGGGGGGCCAAGAGACCCAGTACTTC.

V usage is TRBV11-2 and J usage is TRBJ2-5; no reliable D call. The end of the DNA aligns better with TRBJ2-1, so the J call may be wrong. The CDR3 is 13 residues long. Germline lookup yields CDR1 SGHAT and CDR2 FQNNGV. The chain's CDR3 is CASSLDLKDEQFF. CDR3 sequence (DNA): TGTGCCAGCAGCTTAGACCTCAAGGATGAGCAGTTCTTC.

This sequence joins TRBV10-3 and TRBJ2-4; TRBD1 agrees at 9 bases. V gave up 0 bases and J gave up 0 bases; unmatched junction bases: 3. The germline CDR1 and CDR2 sequences are ENHRY and SYGVKD. This CDR3 region has 17 residues. The CDR3 bases are TGTGCCATCAGTGAGTCGGACAGGGGACTAGCCAAAAACATTCAGTACTTC. Protein: CAISESDRGLAKNIQYF.

The chain uses TRBV15 and TRBJ1-4; 9 bases line up with TRBD1. CDR1 and CDR2 from the germline V gene are LNHNV and YYDKDF (reference sequence). The J segment lost 5 bases and the V segment lost 1 base, leaving 2 bases of the junction unmatched. This CDR3 region has 15 residues. The CDR3: CATSRGDRENEKLFF. CDR3 DNA sequence: TGTGCCACCAGCAGAGGGGACAGGGAGAATGAAAAACTGTTTTTT.